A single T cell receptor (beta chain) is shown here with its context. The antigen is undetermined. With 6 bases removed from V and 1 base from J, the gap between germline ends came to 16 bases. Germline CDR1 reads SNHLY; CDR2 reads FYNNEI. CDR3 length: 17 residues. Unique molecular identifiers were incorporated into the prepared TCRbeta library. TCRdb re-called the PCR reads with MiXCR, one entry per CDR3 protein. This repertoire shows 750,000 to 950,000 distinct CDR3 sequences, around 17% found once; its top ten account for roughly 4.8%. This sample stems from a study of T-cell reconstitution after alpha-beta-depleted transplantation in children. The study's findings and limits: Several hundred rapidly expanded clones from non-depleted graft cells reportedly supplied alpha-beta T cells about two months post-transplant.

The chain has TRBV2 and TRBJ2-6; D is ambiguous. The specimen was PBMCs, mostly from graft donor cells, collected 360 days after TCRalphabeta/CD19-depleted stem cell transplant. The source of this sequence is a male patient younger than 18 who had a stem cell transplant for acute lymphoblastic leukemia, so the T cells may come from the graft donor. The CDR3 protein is CASSAAILRSGANVLTF. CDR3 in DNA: TGTGCCAGCAGCGCCGCAATTTTAAGATCTGGGGCCAACGTCCTGACTTTC. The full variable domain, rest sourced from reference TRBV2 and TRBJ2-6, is EPEVTQTPSHQVTQMGQEVILRCVPISNHLYFYWYRQILGQKVEFLVSFYNNEISEKSEIFDDQFSVERPDGSNFTLKIRSTKLEDSAMYFCASSAAILRSGANVLTFGAGSRLTVL.